This passage covers 17 T cell receptor beta chains from one sample sequenced in a study of cytomegalovirus exposure and HLA in healthy donors. TCRdb keeps only in-frame clones here, not all; method: immunoSEQ multiplex PCR. In the table there are some 90,000 clones, 96% of which are singletons. The sequenced material came from PBMCs. The origin of the receptors is a man aged 18 to 29 in good health and CMV-seronegative.

This chain links TRBV7-9 with TRBJ2-3; D is possibly TRBD1 (5 bases). The germline V gene encodes CDR1 SEHNR and CDR2 FQNEAQ (reference sequence). Trimming pared 1 base from V and 2 bases from J, leaving 7 bases between. The CDR3 runs 14 residues. CDR3 in DNA: TGTGCCAGCAGCTTAGGCAGGGTCACAGATACGCAGTATTTT. As protein: CASSLGRVTDTQYF. Full variable domain (outside the CDR3, taken from reference TRBV7-9 and TRBJ2-3): DTGVSQNPRHKITKRGQNVTFRCDPISEHNRLYWYRQTLGQGPEFLTYFQNEAQLEKSRLLSDRFSAERPKGSFSTLEIQRTEQGDSAMYLCASSLGRVTDTQYFGPGTRLTVL.

The rearrangement links TRBV12-5 to TRBJ1-2, with TRBD1 matching 9 bases. This CDR3 is 16 amino acids long. Germline V gene lookup returns CDR1 LGHNT and CDR2 FRNRAP. J lost 2 bases, V lost 2 bases, and 6 bases had no gene match. CDR3 DNA: TGTGCTAGTGGTTTGCCGTGGGACAGGGAGAACTATGGCTACACCTTC. Protein sequence: CASGLPWDRENYGYTF.

As for this clone: Other DNA sequences in this specimen translate into the identical CDR3. The CDR3 sequence is CASSAGTVSYNEQFF. In nucleotides, the CDR3 is TGTGCCAGCAGCGCGGGGACAGTGAGCTACAATGAGCAGTTCTTC. V and J are TRBV9 and TRBJ2-1; 7 bases match TRBD1. This CDR3 is built from 15 residues. The junction had 6 bases not matched to a gene; V was cut back by 3 bases and J by 3 bases. The germline CDR1 and CDR2 sequences are SGDLS and YYNGEE.

The chain carries TRBV30 and TRBJ1-1; 7 bases agree with TRBD1. V lost 7 bases, J lost 4 bases, and 12 bases stayed unmatched. This CDR3 contains 14 residues. Germline loops: CDR1 GTSNPN, CDR2 SVGIG (reference sequence). In nucleotides, the CDR3 is TGTGCCTCGCCAGGGGGGCGTTTGGGCACTGAAGCTTTCTTT. Amino acid sequence: CASPGGRLGTEAFF.

This rearrangement joins TRBV27 to TRBJ2-3; 9 nucleotides line up with TRBD2. The junction had 9 bases not matched to a gene; V was cut back by 5 bases and J by 6 bases. CDR3 length: 15 residues. Germline V lookup: CDR1 MNHEY, CDR2 SMNVEV (reference sequence). The CDR3 here is CASSRSGRLGDTQYF. The CDR3 DNA follows: TGTGCCAGCAGTCGGAGCGGGAGGTTGGGTGATACGCAGTATTTT.

The chain employs TRBV30 and TRBJ1-2; 12 positions match TRBD1. The V and J ends lost 7 bases and 3 bases, in that order; junction bases with no gene match: 12. The germline CDR1 and CDR2 sequences are GTSNPN and SVGIG (reference sequence). This CDR3 region has 16 residues. The CDR3 DNA reads as TGTGCCTTGTACCCGGGACAGGGGGCCAGTCACTATGGCTACACCTTC. Encoded protein: CALYPGQGASHYGYTF.

V gene TRBV7-9 combines with J gene TRBJ2-1; TRBD2 aligns across 13 bases. Per the germline V gene, CDR1 is SEHNR and CDR2 is FQNEAQ (reference sequence). Germline trimming cut 5 bases from V and 5 bases from J; bases unmatched to any gene: 6. CDR3 length: 16 amino acids. The CDR3 DNA reads TGTGCCAGCAGCATAATTGGACTAGCGGGAGACAATGAGCAGTTCTTC. This sequence encodes CASSIIGLAGDNEQFF.

The chain couples TRBV6-6 to TRBJ1-2, with 7 nucleotides matching TRBD1. Per germline, CDR1 MNHNY and CDR2 SVGAGI (reference sequence). The CDR3 covers 13 residues. V was clipped by 5 bases and J by 6 bases; unmatched bases: 6. The CDR3: CASSRQGMDGYTF. CDR3 coding DNA: TGTGCCAGCAGTCGACAGGGTATGGATGGCTACACCTTC.

V is TRBV27 and J is TRBJ2-7; 7 bases are shared with TRBD2. This CDR3 has 15 residues. V was pared by 3 bases and J by 1 base, with 6 bases of the junction left unmatched. Germline CDR1 reads MNHEY; CDR2 reads SMNVEV (reference sequence). In DNA, the CDR3 is TGTGCCAGCAGTTTCGTCCTAGCGGCGTCCTACGAGCAGTACTTC. This gives the protein CASSFVLAASYEQYF.

This clone is a singleton in its sample. This chain links TRBV5-4 with TRBJ2-5; 11 bases are a match to TRBD1. CDR1 is SGHNT and CDR2 is YYREEE in the germline V gene (reference sequence). V gave up 4 bases and J gave up 5 bases; unmatched junction bases: 4. CDR3 length: 14 amino acids. CDR3 loop: CASSPGQGVETQYF. The CDR3 DNA sequence: TGTGCCAGCAGCCCGGGACAGGGGGTTGAGACCCAGTACTTC.

The chain has TRBV9 and TRBJ2-2; D is uncertain. The V and J ends lost 3 bases and 6 bases respectively, with 9 bases between them. This CDR3 contains 13 residues. The germline CDR1 and CDR2 sequences are SGDLS and YYNGEE. The DNA of the CDR3 is TGTGCCAGCAGCGCCCGAGAGGCCGGGGAGCTGTTTTTT. Translating gives CASSAREAGELFF.

This chain links TRBV11-3 with TRBJ2-1; TRBD2 agrees at 12 bases. Germline V gene lookup returns CDR1 SGHNT and CDR2 YENEEA. CDR3 size: 15 residues. V was pared by 4 bases and J by 7 bases, with 5 bases of the junction left unmatched. The CDR3 sequence: CASSSNLAGGNEQFF. The DNA for the CDR3 is TGTGCCAGCAGCTCAAACCTAGCGGGAGGGAATGAGCAGTTCTTC.

The J gene is TRBJ1-5, the V gene TRBV7-2, with D unresolved. CDR1 and CDR2 (germline): SGHTA, FQGNSA. The CDR3 extends over 16 amino acids. With 1 base removed from V and 4 bases from J, the gap between germline ends came to 14 bases. CDR3 region: CASSLDQARLNQPQHF. DNA for the CDR3: TGTGCCAGCAGCTTAGATCAGGCCAGGTTAAATCAGCCCCAGCATTTT.

This clone was seen once. The rearrangement uses TRBV6-1 and TRBJ2-7; possible D gene TRBD2, 5 bases. Germline values: CDR1 MNHNS, CDR2 SASEGT. Trimming shortened V by 6 bases and J by 0 bases, and 6 bases separated the two germline ends. This CDR3 region has 12 residues. CDR3 coding DNA: TGTGCCAGCAGCGGACTCTCCTACGAGCAGTACTTC. Protein sequence: CASSGLSYEQYF.

The V and J genes are TRBV7-3 and TRBJ2-1; TRBD1 matches at 7 bases. The V and J ends lost 5 bases and 7 bases, in that order; junction bases with no gene match: 8. The CDR3 consists of 14 residues. The germline gives CDR1 SGHTA, CDR2 FQGTGA. CDR3: CASSPDRVSNEQFF. In DNA, the CDR3 is TGTGCCAGCAGCCCAGACAGGGTCTCGAATGAGCAGTTCTTC.

The V and J genes are TRBV28 and TRBJ1-5, with unresolved D. CDR1 is MDHEN and CDR2 is SYDVKM in the germline V gene. Trimming cost V 2 bases and J 6 bases, with 17 bases left between them. This CDR3 has 16 amino acids. The CDR3 nucleotides are TGTGCCAGCAGTTTACCTTCAATACTAGACCCTCAGCCCCAGCATTTT. Translating it yields CASSLPSILDPQPQHF.

This rearrangement joins TRBV18 to TRBJ2-7; 8 bases fit TRBD2. CDR1 KGHSH and CDR2 LQKENI come from the germline V gene. CDR3 length: 13 amino acids. V was pared by 10 bases and J by 5 bases, with 10 bases of the junction left unmatched. The CDR3 DNA is TGTGCCACCAGTATGAGCGGGAGCCACGAGCAGTACGTC. Its protein product is CATSMSGSHEQYV.